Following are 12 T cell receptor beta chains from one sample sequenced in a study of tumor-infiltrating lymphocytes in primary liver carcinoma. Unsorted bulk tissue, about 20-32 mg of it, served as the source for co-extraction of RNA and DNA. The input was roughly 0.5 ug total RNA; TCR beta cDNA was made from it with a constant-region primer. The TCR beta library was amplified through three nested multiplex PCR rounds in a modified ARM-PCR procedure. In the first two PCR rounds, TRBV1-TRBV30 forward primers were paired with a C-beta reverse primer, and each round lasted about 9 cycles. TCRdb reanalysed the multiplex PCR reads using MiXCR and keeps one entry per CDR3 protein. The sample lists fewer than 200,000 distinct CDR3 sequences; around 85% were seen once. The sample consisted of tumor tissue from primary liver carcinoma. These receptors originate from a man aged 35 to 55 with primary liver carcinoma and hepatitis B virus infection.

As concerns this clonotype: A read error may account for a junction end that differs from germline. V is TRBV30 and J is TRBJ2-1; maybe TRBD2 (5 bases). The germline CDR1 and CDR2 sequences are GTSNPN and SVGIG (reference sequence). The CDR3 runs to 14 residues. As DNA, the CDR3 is TGTACCTGGAGTAGCGTGAGGTGGTTAAATGAGCAGTTCTTC. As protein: CTWSSVRWLNEQFF.

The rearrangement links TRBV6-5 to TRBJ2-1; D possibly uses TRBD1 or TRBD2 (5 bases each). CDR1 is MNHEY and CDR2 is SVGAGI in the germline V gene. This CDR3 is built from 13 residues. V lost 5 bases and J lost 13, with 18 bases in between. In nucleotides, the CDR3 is TGTGCCAGCAGTCCCCGTACGGGGCGTGATCAGTTCTTC. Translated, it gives CASSPRTGRDQFF.

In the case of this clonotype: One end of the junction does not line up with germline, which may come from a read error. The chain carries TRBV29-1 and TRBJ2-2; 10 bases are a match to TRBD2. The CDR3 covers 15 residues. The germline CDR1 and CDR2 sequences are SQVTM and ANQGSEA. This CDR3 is CSVGTSVANTGGLFF. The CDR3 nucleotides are TGCAGTGTTGGGACTAGCGTGGCGAACACCGGGGGGCTGTTTTTT.

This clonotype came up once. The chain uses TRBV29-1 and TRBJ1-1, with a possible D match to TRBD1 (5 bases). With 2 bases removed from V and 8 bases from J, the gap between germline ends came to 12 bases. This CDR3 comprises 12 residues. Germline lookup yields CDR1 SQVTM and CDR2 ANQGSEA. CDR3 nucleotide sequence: TGCAGCGTTGAATCCAGGGTCACCGAAGCTTTCTTT. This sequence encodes CSVESRVTEAFF. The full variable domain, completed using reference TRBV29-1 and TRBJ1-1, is SAVISQKPSRDICQRGTSLTIQCQVDSQVTMMFWYRQQPGQSLTLIATANQGSEATYESGFVIDKFPISRPNLTFSTLTVSNMSPEDSSIYLCSVESRVTEAFFGQGTRLTVV.

CDR3 residues: CASTPLYKNTEAFF. CDR3 nucleotides: TGTGCCAGCACTCCTCTGTACAAGAACACTGAAGCTTTCTTT. This rearrangement joins TRBV6-5 to TRBJ1-1; no firm D call. With 7 bases removed from V and 1 base from J, the gap between germline ends came to 13 bases. CDR3 size: 14 residues. CDR1 and CDR2 (germline): MNHEY, SVGAGI.

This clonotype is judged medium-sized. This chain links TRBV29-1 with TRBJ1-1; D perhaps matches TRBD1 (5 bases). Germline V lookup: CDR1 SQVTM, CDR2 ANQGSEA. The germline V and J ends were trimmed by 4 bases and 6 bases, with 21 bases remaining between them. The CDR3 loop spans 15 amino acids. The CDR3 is CSVGPGWGMVAEAFF. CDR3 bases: TGCAGCGTTGGTCCAGGGTGGGGTATGGTCGCTGAAGCTTTCTTT.

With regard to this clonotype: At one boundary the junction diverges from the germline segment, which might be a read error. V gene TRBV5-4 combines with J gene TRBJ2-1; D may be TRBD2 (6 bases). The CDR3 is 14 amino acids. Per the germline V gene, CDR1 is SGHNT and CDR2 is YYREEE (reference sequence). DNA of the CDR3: TGTCCCAGCAACCTTGGAGGCGGGAACAATGAGAAGTTCTTC. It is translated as CPSNLGGGNNEKFF.

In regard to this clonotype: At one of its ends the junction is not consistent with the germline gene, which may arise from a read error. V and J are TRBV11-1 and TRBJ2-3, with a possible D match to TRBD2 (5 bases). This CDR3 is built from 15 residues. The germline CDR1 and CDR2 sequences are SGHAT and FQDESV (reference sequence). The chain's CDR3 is CASSLLRESTDTQNF. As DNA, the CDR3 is TGTGCCAGCAGTTTGCTGAGGGAGAGCACAGATACACAGAATTTT.

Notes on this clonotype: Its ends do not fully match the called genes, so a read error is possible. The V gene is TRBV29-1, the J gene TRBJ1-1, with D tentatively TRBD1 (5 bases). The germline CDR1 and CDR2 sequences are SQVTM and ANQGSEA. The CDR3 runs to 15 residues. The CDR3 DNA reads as TGCAGCGTTGACGGAGGGTGGGGGTTGAGGACTGAAGCTTTGTTT. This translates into CSVDGGWGLRTEALF.

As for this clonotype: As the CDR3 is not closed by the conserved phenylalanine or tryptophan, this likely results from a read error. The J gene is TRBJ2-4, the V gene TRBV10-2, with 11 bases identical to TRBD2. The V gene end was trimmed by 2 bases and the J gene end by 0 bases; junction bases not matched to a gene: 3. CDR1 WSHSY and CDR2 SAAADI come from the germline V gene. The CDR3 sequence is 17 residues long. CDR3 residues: CASSEGTSGIAKNIQYL. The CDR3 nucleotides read TGCGCCAGCAGTGAGGGGACTAGCGGCATAGCCAAAAACATTCAGTACCTC.

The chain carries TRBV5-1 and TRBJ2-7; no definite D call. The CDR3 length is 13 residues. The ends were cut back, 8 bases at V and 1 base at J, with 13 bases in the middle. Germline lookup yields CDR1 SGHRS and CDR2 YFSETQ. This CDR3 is CARSLTSSYEQYF. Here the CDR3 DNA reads TGCGCCAGGAGTTTGACCAGTTCCTACGAGCAGTACTTC.

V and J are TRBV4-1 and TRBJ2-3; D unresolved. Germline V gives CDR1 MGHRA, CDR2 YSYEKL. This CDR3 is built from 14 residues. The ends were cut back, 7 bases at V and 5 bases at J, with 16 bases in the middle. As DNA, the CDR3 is TGCGCCAGCAACCACCCCCATATCAGAGATACGCAGTATTTT. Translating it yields CASNHPHIRDTQYF.